This TCR beta chain was captured by sequencing in a study of shared clonotypes between healthy human individuals (dated by TCRdb to 2018 to 2021). Regarding the complete study: The cohort comprised a couple of women and a few men aged 18 to 49 years. Per donor, three plates each were used for CD4 naive and CD4 memory, two for CD8 naive, and one for CD8 memory. Blood TCR repertoires of a handful of healthy adults were deeply sequenced to estimate repertoire size and the extent of clonotype sharing between individuals. Libraries were prepared and TCR repertoires were sequenced by different laboratories using diverse techniques, in order to increase sequencing depth and limit assay-specific biases. Each donor's leukapheresis produced roughly between roughly 0.94 and 9.5 billion PBMCs.

What the research found in general, with its limitations: Around 5% of naive CD4, 3% to 4% of naive CD8, 2.3% of memory CD4, and roughly 0.4% of memory CD8 clonotypes were shared across a few donors. Rarefaction of sorted-subset datasets indicated incomplete sequencing despite the large sequencing depth. Based on pairwise subsampling, the degree of clonotype sharing among donors was expected to be affected by sequencing depth. Because the study included a small number of donors, the genetic and exposure-history diversity represented was limited. Sampling was restricted to blood, and TCR repertoires in tissues likely differ from the TCR repertoires found in blood. Naive subsets generally had larger estimated clonotype richness than memory subsets. Compared with non-shared clonotypes, clonotypes shared by all four sorted-subset donors had higher generation probabilities.

CDR1 LNHDA and CDR2 SQIVND were looked up in the germline V gene (reference sequence). Including the terminal cysteine and phenylalanine, the CDR3 comprises 14 residues. Only CDR3 DNA remains: 42 bases, in frame from the first base. V is shortened by 6 bases, J by 0 bases, and the region joining them spans 11 bases. A word on this clone: Its antigen is unknown. Base qualities are not at hand, and no much larger clone is one base apart.

Using the deep immunoSEQ assay, multiplex PCR amplified TCR CDR3 regions from genomic DNA. Genomic DNA extracted from each cell subset was distributed evenly over all wells of several immunoSEQ 96-well plates, and each plate served as one replicate. For sorted subsets, each replicate PCR was loaded with 150 to 250 ng genomic DNA, equivalent to about 33,000 T cell genomes. Purified libraries were measured with a Qubit 3.0 fluorometer, size-checked on a Bioanalyzer 2100, and measured again with the KAPA Library Quantification kit. Every immunoSEQ 96-well plate was sequenced on a dedicated single-read 150-cycle Illumina NextSeq 550 flow cell. From the authors' description of their analysis: Because the immunoSEQ output held only junctional sequences and lacked quality scores, the filtering could not match the filtering applied to full-length reads. To assign V/J genes and CDR3, sequences were annotated using PyIR, a Python wrapper for IgBLAST v1.9, with IMGT germline references. Reads were filtered out if the reads had weak V/J assignments (E-value above 1e-6), no CDR3, stop codons, out-of-frame junctions, or ambiguous translated residues. A V3J clonotype was defined by an identical inferred V gene, J gene, and CDR3 amino acid sequence. Percentage overlap between repertoires was computed as shared unique clonotypes divided by the size of the smaller repertoire. Richness of each repertoire was evaluated using RTK rarefaction, the Chao1 estimator, and Recon v2.1 estimates of unobserved clonotypes. Generation probabilities were computed with OLGA for all TCRbeta clonotypes obtained by the gDNA method from several donors. This is the immuneACCESS table as TCRdb keeps it, with only in-frame sequences that have V and J called. A part of the clones is gone; compared with another copy, unresolved V genes explain less than half, and the rest is unexplained. The V and J calls and the clone size are those of that table, but D and trimming were determined from the DNA. This sample has under 650,000 clones in its table, and about 96% of those were observed once. The top ten clonotypes cover 0.06% of the sample.

The donors were healthy, HIV-negative adults with no recently reported acute infections or vaccinations. Only Caucasian adults living in Nashville, Tennessee, USA were represented among the donors. CD4+ T cells were enriched by magnetic negative selection; naive cells were then positively selected on CD45RA, and the negative fraction formed the memory subset. After blood collection by leukapheresis, PBMCs were isolated using Ficoll-Histopaque density gradient centrifugation and then cryopreserved in the vapor phase of liquid nitrogen. Purity and quantity of every magnetically sorted T cell population were checked by analytical flow cytometry. Genomic DNA was isolated from every sorted fraction and measured by UV absorbance on a Nanodrop 2000c.

In this chain, TRBV19 is recombined with TRBJ2-5; the D region possibly corresponds to TRBD1 (6 bases align). The sequencing sample was made of naive CD4+ T cells sorted from blood. The cell subset or site label on this specimen signifies: CD45RA+ positively selected. The receptor was derived from a woman aged 25 to 45 in good health. This receptor carries the CDR3 CASSRGQHQETQYF. The nucleotide sequence is given as TGTGCCAGTAGCAGAGGACAGCACCAAGAGACCCAGTACTTC.